One sample yielded the 14 T cell receptor beta chains listed below, sequenced in a study of blood T cell repertoires in COVID-19. Assay used: immunoSEQ multiplex PCR; TCRdb lists only in-frame clones, some missing. The profile shows around 81,000 clones, roughly 87% of them singletons. Sequences were obtained from peripheral blood. The receptor set was obtained from a man between 65 and 85 years old with acute or convalescent COVID-19.

This clone turned up a few times. The V call is TRBV30, the J call TRBJ1-4; perhaps TRBD1 as D (6 bases). CDR1 is GTSNPN and CDR2 is SVGIG in the germline V gene (reference sequence). The CDR3 is 18 residues long. The V gene lost 4 bases and the J gene lost 7 bases, with 28 bases spanning the gap. The DNA for the CDR3 is TGTGCCTGGACCCCCAGGGGTAAGGTCCTCGGGGCTGGTGAAAAACTGTTTTTT. Translation gives CAWTPRGKVLGAGEKLFF.

The V call is TRBV21-1, the J call TRBJ2-7; the table assigns TRBD2, which was not confirmed against the DNA. TRBV21-1 represents a pseudogene. There are 12 residues in the CDR3. The CDR3 coding sequence is TGTGCCAGCGCGACTCCTGCCTACGAGCAGTACTTC. This translates into CASATPAYEQYF.

V usage is TRBV19 and J usage is TRBJ2-2; 11 bases align to TRBD1. The germline CDR1 and CDR2 sequences are LNHDA and SQIVND (reference sequence). The CDR3 is 20 amino acids. V dropped 1 base and J dropped 4; count of bases not matched to a gene: 14. The CDR3 reads CASSIVGWTGGRRSTGELFF. Here the CDR3 DNA reads TGTGCCAGTAGTATAGTCGGTTGGACAGGGGGCCGACGGAGCACCGGGGAGCTGTTTTTT.

The rearrangement links TRBV2 to TRBJ1-5; a weak D match, TRBD1 (6 bases). CDR1 SNHLY and CDR2 FYNNEI come from the germline V gene. The CDR3 has 15 residues. The germline V and J ends were trimmed by 2 bases and 4 bases, with 12 bases remaining between them. In DNA form, the CDR3 reads TGTGCCAGCAGTGAATTCGGGACACCTAATCAGCCCCAGCATTTT. Protein product: CASSEFGTPNQPQHF.

J is TRBJ1-1 and V is TRBV7-9; 7 nucleotides align to TRBD1. CDR1 is SEHNR and CDR2 is FQNEAQ in the germline V gene (reference sequence). This CDR3 is 13 amino acids long. The V segment lost 5 bases and the J segment 5 bases; nucleotides outside the gene matches: 5. CDR3 nucleotides: TGTGCCAGCAGCACAAACAGGGGTACTGAAGCTTTCTTT. Amino acid sequence: CASSTNRGTEAFF.

The chain uses TRBV18 and TRBJ2-1; TRBD1 matches at 7 bases. The CDR3 loop spans 18 amino acids. Germline V gene data show CDR1 as KGHSH and CDR2 as LQKENI. V shed 3 bases, J shed 1 base, and the junction held 12 bases outside the gene matches. Here the CDR3 reads CASSPTYPTGLSYNEQFF. The CDR3 DNA sequence: TGTGCCAGCTCACCCACATACCCGACAGGGTTATCCTACAATGAGCAGTTCTTC.

The V and J genes are TRBV2 and TRBJ1-5; 8 bases map to TRBD1. The trim removed 4 bases at V and 6 bases at J, leaving 2 bases unmatched. CDR1 is SNHLY and CDR2 is FYNNEI in the germline V gene. CDR3 length: 13 residues. The CDR3 loop is CASSGTGIQPQHF. Here the CDR3 DNA reads TGTGCCAGCAGTGGGACAGGGATTCAGCCCCAGCATTTT. Full variable domain (remainder filled in from reference TRBV2 and TRBJ1-5): EPEVTQTPSHQVTQMGQEVILRCVPISNHLYFYWYRQILGQKVEFLVSFYNNEISEKSEIFDDQFSVERPDGSNFTLKIRSTKLEDSAMYFCASSGTGIQPQHFGDGTRLSIL.

The rearrangement joins TRBV30 to TRBJ1-5; 8 nucleotides match TRBD1. CDR1 and CDR2 (germline): GTSNPN, SVGIG (reference sequence). This CDR3 has 14 amino acids. Germline trimming cut 4 bases from V and 7 bases from J; bases unmatched to any gene: 9. CDR3 bases: TGTGCCTGGAACCGCCAGGGGGCTAGGCAGCCCCAGCATTTT. This encodes CAWNRQGARQPQHF.

In this sample, this clone turned up once. This sequence joins TRBV10-2 and TRBJ1-6; 7 bases line up with TRBD1. Germline V CDR1 and CDR2: WSHSY, SAAADI. V shed 4 bases and J 9 bases; nucleotides not matched to a gene: 6. The CDR3 totals 14 residues. CDR3 sequence (DNA): TGCGCCAGCAGTGGGGGCCAGGGGGTTTCACCCCTCCACTTT. Protein: CASSGGQGVSPLHF.

Turning to this clone: At one end the junction does not follow the germline gene, possibly because of a read error. The DNA for the CDR3 is TGTGCCAGCAGCCTAACGGCCACCGGGGAGCTGTTTTTT. It codes for CASSLTATGELFF. The gene calls are TRBV7-3 and TRBJ2-2; no clear D. The CDR3 loop spans 13 amino acids. Germline loops: CDR1 SGHTA, CDR2 FQGTGA. Using reference TRBV7-3 and TRBJ2-2 for the parts outside the CDR3, the full variable domain is GAGVSQTPSNKVTEKGKYVELRCDPISGHTALYWYRQSLGQGPEFLIYFQGTGAADDSGLPNDRFFAVRPEGSVSTLKIQRTERGDSAVYLCASSLTATGELFFGEGSRLTVL.

V is TRBV5-4 and J is TRBJ1-6; 9 bases agree with TRBD1. The germline V gene encodes CDR1 SGHNT and CDR2 YYREEE (reference sequence). The V segment lost 3 bases and the J segment 10 bases; nucleotides outside the gene matches: 8. This CDR3 has 15 amino acids. The CDR3 DNA reads TGTGCCAGCAGCTACGGGACAGGGATGTACTCACCCCTCCACTTT. Its protein is CASSYGTGMYSPLHF.

J is TRBJ2-7 and V is TRBV6-6; 7 positions agree with TRBD2. Per the germline V gene, CDR1 is MNHNY and CDR2 is SVGAGI (reference sequence). This CDR3 contains 14 residues. The V and J ends lost 0 bases and 3 bases, in that order; junction bases with no gene match: 2. The CDR3 DNA sequence: TGTGCCAGCAGTTACTCGGCGGGAGTCTACGAGCAGTACTTC. It encodes CASSYSAGVYEQYF.

J is TRBJ1-5 and V is TRBV7-2, with D possibly matching TRBD1 (5 bases). From germline, CDR1 is SGHTA and CDR2 FQGNSA. Trimming took 10 bases from V and 5 from J, leaving 15 bases between them. This CDR3 comprises 13 residues. The CDR3 region has the DNA TGTGCCACCTCGGGGGGTTCTCATCAGCCCCAGCATTTT. Residues: CATSGGSHQPQHF. Variable domain in full (rest from reference TRBV7-2 and TRBJ1-5): GAGVSQSPSNKVTEKGKDVELRCDPISGHTALYWYRQSLGQGLEFLIYFQGNSAPDKSGLPSDRFSAERTGGSVSTLTIQRTQQEDSAVYLCATSGGSHQPQHFGDGTRLSIL.

This chain connects TRBV10-3 to TRBJ1-6; tentatively, D is TRBD1 (6 bases). This CDR3 is built from 14 residues. Between the trimmed V and J ends, which lost 6 bases and 7 bases, there was a span of 13 bases. The germline CDR1 and CDR2 sequences are ENHRY and SYGVKD. The CDR3 here is CAIRTDSQNSPLHF. The CDR3 coding sequence is TGTGCCATCAGGACGGACAGTCAGAATTCACCCCTCCACTTT.